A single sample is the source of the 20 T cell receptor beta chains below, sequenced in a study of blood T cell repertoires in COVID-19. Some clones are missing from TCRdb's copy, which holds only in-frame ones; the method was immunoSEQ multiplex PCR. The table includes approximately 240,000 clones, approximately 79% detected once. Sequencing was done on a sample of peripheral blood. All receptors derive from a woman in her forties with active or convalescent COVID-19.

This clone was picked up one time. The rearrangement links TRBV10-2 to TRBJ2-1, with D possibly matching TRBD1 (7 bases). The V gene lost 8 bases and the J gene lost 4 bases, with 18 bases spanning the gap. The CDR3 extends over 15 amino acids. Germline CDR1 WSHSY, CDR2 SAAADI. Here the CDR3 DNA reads TGCGCCAGCTCCCAAACAGGGGAGGTGTACAATGAGCAGTTCTTC. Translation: CASSQTGEVYNEQFF.

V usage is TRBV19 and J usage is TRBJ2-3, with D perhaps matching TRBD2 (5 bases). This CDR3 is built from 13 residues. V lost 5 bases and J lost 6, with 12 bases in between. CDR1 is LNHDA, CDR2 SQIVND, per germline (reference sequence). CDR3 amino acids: CASSPGLGDTQYF. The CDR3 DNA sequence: TGTGCCAGTAGTCCTGGACTTGGGGATACGCAGTATTTT.

In nucleotides, the CDR3 is TGTGCCAGCAGCTACCAGACTAGCGGGGGGTCCATCTACAATGAGCAGTTCTTC. Translation: CASSYQTSGGSIYNEQFF. V and J are TRBV5-4 and TRBJ2-1, with 13 positions matching TRBD2. The CDR3 is 18 amino acids. J was trimmed by 3 bases and V by 3 bases; bases with no gene match: 9. The germline CDR1 and CDR2 sequences are SGHNT and YYREEE (reference sequence).

This CDR3 is CASSLTGQPVGNTIYF. The DNA for the CDR3 is TGTGCCAGCAGCTTGACGGGACAACCTGTTGGAAACACCATATATTTT. V is TRBV5-5 and J is TRBJ1-3, with a weak D call TRBD1 (6 bases). V lost 1 base, J lost 3 bases, and 14 bases lay in between. The germline CDR1 and CDR2 sequences are SGHKS and YYEKEE (reference sequence). The CDR3 sequence is 16 residues long.

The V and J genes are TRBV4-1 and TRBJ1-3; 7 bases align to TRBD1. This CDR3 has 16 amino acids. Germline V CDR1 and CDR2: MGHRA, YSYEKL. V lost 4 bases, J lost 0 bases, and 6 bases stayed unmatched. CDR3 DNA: TGCGCCAGCAGCCTAGGGGGACAGACCTCTGGAAACACCATATATTTT. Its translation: CASSLGGQTSGNTIYF.

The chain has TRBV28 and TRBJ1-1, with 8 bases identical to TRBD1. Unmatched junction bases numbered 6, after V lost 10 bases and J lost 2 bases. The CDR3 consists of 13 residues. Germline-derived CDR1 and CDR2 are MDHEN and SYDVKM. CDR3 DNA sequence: TGTGCCACCCAGGGGGCTCTTAACACTGAAGCTTTCTTT. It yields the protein CATQGALNTEAFF.

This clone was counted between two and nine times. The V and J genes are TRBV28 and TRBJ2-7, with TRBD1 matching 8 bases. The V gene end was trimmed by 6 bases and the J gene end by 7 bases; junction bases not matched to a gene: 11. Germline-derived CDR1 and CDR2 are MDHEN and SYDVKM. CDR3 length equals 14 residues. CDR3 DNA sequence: TGTGCCAGCAGCATGGGGCAGGGGGCTTGGGAGCAGTACGTC. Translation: CASSMGQGAWEQYV.

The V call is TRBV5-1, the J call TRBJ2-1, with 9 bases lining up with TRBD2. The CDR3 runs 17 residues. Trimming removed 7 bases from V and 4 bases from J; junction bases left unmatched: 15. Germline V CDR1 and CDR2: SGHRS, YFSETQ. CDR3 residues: CASAIIMAGGFYNEQFF. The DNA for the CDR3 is TGCGCCAGCGCGATAATCATGGCGGGGGGGTTTTACAATGAGCAGTTCTTC.

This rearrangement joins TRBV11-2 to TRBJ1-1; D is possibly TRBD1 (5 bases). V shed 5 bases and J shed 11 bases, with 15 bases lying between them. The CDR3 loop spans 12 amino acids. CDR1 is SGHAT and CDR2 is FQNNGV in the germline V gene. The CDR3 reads CASSPLEGVAFF. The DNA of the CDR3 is TGTGCCAGCAGCCCTCTCGAAGGGGTGGCTTTCTTT.

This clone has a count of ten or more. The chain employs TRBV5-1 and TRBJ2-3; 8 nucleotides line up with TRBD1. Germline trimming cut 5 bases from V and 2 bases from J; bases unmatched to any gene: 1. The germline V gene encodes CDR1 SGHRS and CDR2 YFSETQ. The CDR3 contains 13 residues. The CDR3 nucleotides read TGCGCCAGCAGACAGGGGGACACAGATACGCAGTATTTT. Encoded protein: CASRQGDTDTQYF. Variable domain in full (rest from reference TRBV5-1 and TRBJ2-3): KAGVTQTPRYLIKTRGQQVTLSCSPISGHRSVSWYQQTPGQGLQFLFEYFSETQRNKGNFPGRFSGRQFSNSRSEMNVSTLELGDSALYLCASRQGDTDTQYFGPGTRLTVL.

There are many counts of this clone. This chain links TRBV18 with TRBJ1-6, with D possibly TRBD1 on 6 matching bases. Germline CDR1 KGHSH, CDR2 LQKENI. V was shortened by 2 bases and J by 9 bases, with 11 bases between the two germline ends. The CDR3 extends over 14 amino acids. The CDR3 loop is CASSPGQIFSPLHF. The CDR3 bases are TGTGCCAGCTCACCAGGACAGATTTTTTCACCCCTCCACTTT.

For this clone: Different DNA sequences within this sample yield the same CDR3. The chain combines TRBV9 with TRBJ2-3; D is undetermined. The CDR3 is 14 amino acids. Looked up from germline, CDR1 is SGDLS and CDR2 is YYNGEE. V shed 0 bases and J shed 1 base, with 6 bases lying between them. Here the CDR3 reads CASSVVQGTDTQYF. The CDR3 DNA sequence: TGTGCCAGCAGCGTAGTTCAGGGCACAGATACGCAGTATTTT.

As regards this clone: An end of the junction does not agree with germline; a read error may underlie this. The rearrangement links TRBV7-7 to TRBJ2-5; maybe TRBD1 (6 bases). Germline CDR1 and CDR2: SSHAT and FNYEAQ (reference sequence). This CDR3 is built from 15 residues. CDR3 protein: CASSLVFSGVETQYF. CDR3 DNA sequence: TGTGCTAGCAGCTTAGTGTTTTCAGGGGTGGAGACCCAGTACTTC. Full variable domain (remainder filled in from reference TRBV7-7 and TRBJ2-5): GAGVSQSPRYKVTKRGQDVTLRCDPISSHATLYWYQQALGQGPEFLTYFNYEAQPDKSGLPSDRFSAERPEGSISTLTIQRTEQRDSAMYRCASSLVFSGVETQYFGPGTRLLVL.

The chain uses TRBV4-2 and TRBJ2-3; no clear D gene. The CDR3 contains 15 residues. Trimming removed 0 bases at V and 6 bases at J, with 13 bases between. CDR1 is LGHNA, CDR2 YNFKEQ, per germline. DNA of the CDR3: TGTGCCAGCAGCCAAGACTACGTGGAGTCGGATACGCAGTATTTT. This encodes CASSQDYVESDTQYF.

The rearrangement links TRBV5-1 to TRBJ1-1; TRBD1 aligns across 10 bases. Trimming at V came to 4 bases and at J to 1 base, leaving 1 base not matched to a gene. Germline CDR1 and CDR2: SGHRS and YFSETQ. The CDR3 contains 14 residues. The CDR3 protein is CASSGQGGNTEAFF. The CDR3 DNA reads TGCGCCAGCAGCGGACAGGGGGGGAACACTGAAGCTTTCTTT.

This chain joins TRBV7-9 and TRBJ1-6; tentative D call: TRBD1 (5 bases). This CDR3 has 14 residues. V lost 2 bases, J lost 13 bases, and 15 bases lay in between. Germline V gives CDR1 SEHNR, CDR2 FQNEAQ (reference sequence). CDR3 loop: CASSLPTGVFPLHF. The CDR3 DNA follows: TGTGCCAGCAGCTTACCCACGGGGGTTTTTCCCCTCCACTTT.

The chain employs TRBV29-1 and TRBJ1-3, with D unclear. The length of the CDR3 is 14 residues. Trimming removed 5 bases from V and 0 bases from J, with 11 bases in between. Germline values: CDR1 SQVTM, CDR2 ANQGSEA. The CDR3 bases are TGCAGCGTTTCTCCTCGCAGCTCTGGAAACACCATATATTTT. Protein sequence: CSVSPRSSGNTIYF.

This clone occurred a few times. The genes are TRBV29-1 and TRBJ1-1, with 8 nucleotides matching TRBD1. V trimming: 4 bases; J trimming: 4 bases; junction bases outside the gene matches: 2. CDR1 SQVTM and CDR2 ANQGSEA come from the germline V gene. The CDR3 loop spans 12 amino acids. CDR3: CSVGTGITEAFF. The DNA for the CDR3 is TGCAGCGTTGGGACAGGGATCACTGAAGCTTTCTTT.

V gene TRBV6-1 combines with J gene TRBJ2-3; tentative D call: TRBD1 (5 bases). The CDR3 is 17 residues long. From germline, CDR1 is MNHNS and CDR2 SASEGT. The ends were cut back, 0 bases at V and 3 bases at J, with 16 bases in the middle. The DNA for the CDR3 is TGTGCCAGCAGTGAAGCGTCCGGACGAAGGGGAACAGATACGCAGTATTTT. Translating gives CASSEASGRRGTDTQYF.

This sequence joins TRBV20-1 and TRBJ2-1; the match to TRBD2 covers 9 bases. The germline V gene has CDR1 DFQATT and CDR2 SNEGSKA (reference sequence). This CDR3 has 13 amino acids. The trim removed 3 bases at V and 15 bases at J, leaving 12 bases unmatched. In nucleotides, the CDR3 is TGCAGTGCTAGTTTTCTAGCGGGGTTTGATCTGTTCTTC. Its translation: CSASFLAGFDLFF.